The text below deals with one T cell receptor (beta chain). Trimming took 1 base from V and 4 from J, leaving 13 bases between them. From germline, CDR1 is MDHEN and CDR2 SYDVKM. The CDR3 is 15 amino acids. This sample is drawn from a study of siplizumab effects on memory and regulatory T cells. This table comes from immunoSEQ multiplex PCR, and its TCRdb copy is limited to in-frame clones, with some not included. The repertoire consists of about 69,000 clones, with over 75% occurring once and the leading ten covering about 1.5%. V usage is TRBV28 and J usage is TRBJ2-5; D perhaps matches TRBD1 (6 bases). The sequencing sample was made of Tregs sorted from blood. The source is a human donor in good health. The CDR3 region is CASSLYGGHTETQYF. In nucleotides, the CDR3 is TGTGCCAGCAGTTTATATGGGGGCCATACAGAGACCCAGTACTTC.